The source of this TCR beta chain is a study of T-cell memory formation after mild COVID-19. Turning to the study itself: Largely donor-specific TCR clusters were found. Study observations and caveats: Of the contracting clones, CD4+ ones lay mainly in CM and EM, and CD8+ ones in EMRA. In pre-infection memory, a portion of responding clones appeared, which suggested that cross-reactive memory joined.

cDNA libraries for TCR alpha and TCR beta, carrying sample barcodes and UMIs, came from 5'RACE with constant-segment primers. In TCRdb, the 5' RACE reads were re-called with MiXCR into one record per CDR3 protein. The repertoire has around 310,000 distinct CDR3 sequences, roughly an eighth of them found once; the top ten carry 21%. For this clonotype: The antigen is unknown.

V trimming: 2 bases; J trimming: 3 bases; junction bases outside the gene matches: 4. The length of the CDR3 is 15 residues. Germline CDR1 and CDR2: MNHEY and SVGEGT. The sequence was collected from a man in his late teens or twenties who had mild COVID-19 (a few samples of this study predate the infection). Cell type and time point are not known. The rearrangement links TRBV6-2 or TRBV6-3 to TRBJ2-3; 8 bases are shared with TRBD1. The sequencing sample was made of PBMCs or a T cell subset sorted from them (not recorded which). CDR3 coding DNA: TGTGCCAGCAGTTACGTTACAGGGGGTACAGATACGCAGTATTTT. Translated: CASSYVTGGTDTQYF.